Each of the 22 T cell receptor beta chains below was sequenced from the same sample in a study of blood T cell repertoires in COVID-19 (dated by TCRdb to 2018 to 2020). The library came from the immunoSEQ multiplex PCR assay. TCRdb obtained this table from immuneACCESS and retained in-frame rearrangements with V and J assigned. These tables miss some clones; where compared with another copy, unresolved V genes account for less than half of the shortfall, and the remainder is unexplained. Across this sample there are over 130,000 clones, with about four fifths seen only once. The top ten constitute 2.2% of the sample. The source material was peripheral blood. The receptor source for this set is a man in his sixties or seventies with acute or convalescent COVID-19.

The V call is TRBV7-2, the J call TRBJ1-1, with 8 bases identical to TRBD1. Germline loops: CDR1 SGHTA, CDR2 FQGNSA. Trimming removed 5 bases from V and 2 bases from J; junction bases left unmatched: 4. The CDR3 totals 14 residues. For the CDR3, the DNA is TGTGCCAGCAGCCCCAGGGGGCGCAACACTGAAGCTTTCTTT. It yields the protein CASSPRGRNTEAFF.

The chain links TRBV7-2 to TRBJ2-5; D unclear. Per the germline V gene, CDR1 is SGHTA and CDR2 is FQGNSA. This CDR3 has 15 amino acids. The V and J ends lost 5 bases and 5 bases respectively, with 18 bases between them. CDR3 loop: CASSLYPSISETQYF. CDR3 nucleotide sequence: TGTGCCAGCAGCCTCTATCCCTCGATCTCGGAGACCCAGTACTTC.

The rearrangement joins TRBV15 to TRBJ1-4; D unresolved. In germline, CDR1 is LNHNV, CDR2 YYDKDF (reference sequence). CDR3 length: 14 residues. V lost 5 bases to trimming and J lost 11 bases, with 18 bases between them. The CDR3 sequence is CATSRARTLNKLFF. CDR3 nucleotide sequence: TGTGCCACCAGCCGCGCGAGAACCCTAAACAAACTGTTTTTT.

The chain couples TRBV23-1 to TRBJ2-3; D is perhaps TRBD2 (8 bases). TRBV23-1 is an ORF, with its function uncertain. V was shortened by 5 bases and J by 4 bases, with 28 bases between the two germline ends. This CDR3 has 19 residues. The CDR3 region has the DNA TGCGCCAGCAGTTGGGGGGGACAGCGACGGGAGGGTGGTTCAGATACGCAGTATTTT. It translates to CASSWGGQRREGGSDTQYF.

This rearrangement joins TRBV6-2 or TRBV6-3 to TRBJ1-2; 7 bases line up with TRBD1. This CDR3 region has 12 residues. Germline V gene lookup returns CDR1 MNHEY and CDR2 SVGEGT. The V and J ends lost 5 bases and 8 bases, in that order; junction bases with no gene match: 5. The CDR3 DNA follows: TGTGCCAGCAGTCCGACAGGGAGGGGCTACACCTTC. Its translation: CASSPTGRGYTF.

The chain couples TRBV10-1 to TRBJ2-4, with a weak D call TRBD1 (5 bases). CDR1 WNHNN and CDR2 SYGVQD come from the germline V gene (reference sequence). Trimming removed 2 bases from V and 9 bases from J, with 17 bases in between. CDR3 length: 15 amino acids. The CDR3 nucleotides read TGCGCCAGCAGTGAGACTCTGGGGCGAACGAGCATTCAGTACTTC. Translating it yields CASSETLGRTSIQYF.

The J gene is TRBJ2-7, the V gene TRBV2; D is perhaps TRBD1 (5 bases). The CDR3 is 12 residues long. V was shortened by 6 bases and J by 7 bases, with 13 bases between the two germline ends. Germline CDR1 reads SNHLY; CDR2 reads FYNNEI. This CDR3 reads CASSAIGVEQYF. The CDR3 DNA reads as TGTGCCAGCAGCGCAATAGGGGTGGAGCAGTACTTC.

The chain joins TRBV19 to TRBJ2-2; D gene ambiguous. Germline V gene lookup returns CDR1 LNHDA and CDR2 SQIVND (reference sequence). The CDR3 extends over 13 amino acids. The ends were cut back, 5 bases at V and 6 bases at J, with 10 bases in the middle. In nucleotides, the CDR3 is TGTGCCAGTAGTTTTCGAGCGTCCGGGGAGCTGTTTTTT. Its translation: CASSFRASGELFF.

The chain combines TRBV2 with TRBJ1-1, with D unresolved. The V gene's germline CDR1 is SNHLY and CDR2 FYNNEI. Deletions cut 6 bases from V and 1 base from J, with 12 bases between. The CDR3 runs to 14 residues. The CDR3 here is CASRPRQANTEAFF. In nucleotides, the CDR3 is TGTGCCAGCAGGCCTCGACAAGCGAACACTGAAGCTTTCTTT.

The chain carries TRBV27 and TRBJ1-6; 9 nucleotides match TRBD1. This CDR3 region has 14 residues. J gave up 9 bases and V 7 bases, and 7 bases lay outside the gene matches. Germline V gene sequence: CDR1 MNHEY, CDR2 SMNVEV (reference sequence). The CDR3 nucleotides are TGTGCCAGCACCCCGGGACAGGGCATTTCACCCCTCCACTTT. Translated: CASTPGQGISPLHF.

This sequence joins TRBV18 and TRBJ1-1; no definite D call. Germline V gives CDR1 KGHSH, CDR2 LQKENI. Between the trimmed V and J ends, which lost 0 bases and 1 base, there was a span of 15 bases. The CDR3 is 17 residues long. This CDR3 reads CASSPPTTHGSNTEAFF. The CDR3 nucleotides read TGTGCCAGCTCACCACCGACGACCCACGGGTCGAACACTGAAGCTTTCTTT.

The rearrangement joins TRBV5-1 to TRBJ1-1, with 8 positions matching TRBD1. The V segment lost 4 bases and the J segment 5 bases; nucleotides outside the gene matches: 7. Looked up from germline, CDR1 is SGHRS and CDR2 is YFSETQ. There are 14 residues in the CDR3. The CDR3, as DNA: TGCGCCAGCAGCAGAACAGGGGGAGGTACTGAAGCTTTCTTT. It codes for CASSRTGGGTEAFF.

The chain uses TRBV6-2 or TRBV6-3 and TRBJ2-2; tentatively, D is TRBD2 (5 bases). Trimming removed 2 bases at V and 0 bases at J, with 13 bases between. Looked up from germline, CDR1 is MNHEY and CDR2 is SVGEGT. The CDR3 spans 17 residues. The chain's CDR3 is CASSYLVVRANTGELFF. CDR3 nucleotide sequence: TGTGCCAGCAGTTACCTGGTAGTGAGGGCGAACACCGGGGAGCTGTTTTTT.

The V and J genes are TRBV27 and TRBJ1-5, with 10 bases identical to TRBD1. Germline CDR1 and CDR2: MNHEY and SMNVEV (reference sequence). V trimming: 8 bases; J trimming: 2 bases; junction bases outside the gene matches: 6. The CDR3 runs 15 residues. CDR3 DNA sequence: TGTGCCAGCCCACTGACAGGGGGCCGCAATCAGCCCCAGCATTTT. Protein: CASPLTGGRNQPQHF.

This chain uses TRBV5-1 with TRBJ2-1, with 7 bases aligning to TRBD2. V was pared by 0 bases and J by 5 bases, with 8 bases of the junction left unmatched. CDR1 and CDR2 (germline): SGHRS, YFSETQ. The CDR3 spans 16 residues. The CDR3 reads CASSLALGGGHNEQFF. The DNA for the CDR3 is TGCGCCAGCAGCTTGGCCCTGGGCGGGGGACACAATGAGCAGTTCTTC.

The gene calls are TRBV3-1 (or the pseudogene TRBV3-2) and TRBJ2-7; D gene ambiguous. CDR1 is LGHDT, CDR2 YNNKEL, per germline (reference sequence). The CDR3 is 14 residues long. With 2 bases removed from V and 5 bases from J, the gap between germline ends came to 13 bases. The CDR3 DNA reads as TGTGCCAGCAGCCAATTCTCTGGAGTTAACGAGCAGTACTTC. It codes for CASSQFSGVNEQYF.

The V call is TRBV7-9, the J call TRBJ2-5; the D gene is possibly TRBD1 (5 bases). CDR1 is SEHNR and CDR2 is FQNEAQ in the germline V gene (reference sequence). The V end lost 5 bases, the J end lost 4 bases, and 20 bases lay between the germline ends. The CDR3 has 16 residues. CDR3 in DNA: TGTGCCAGCAGCACCCATCGATCCCCAAGGGGAGAGACCCAGTACTTC. Translated, it gives CASSTHRSPRGETQYF.

The gene calls are TRBV6-6 and TRBJ1-4; TRBD1 matches at 9 bases. Unmatched junction bases numbered 8, after V lost 5 bases and J lost 7 bases. The CDR3 covers 15 residues. Germline lookup yields CDR1 MNHNY and CDR2 SVGAGI (reference sequence). CDR3 DNA sequence: TGTGCCAGCAGTGTACAGGGGGCCCAAGGTGAAAAACTGTTTTTT. It yields the protein CASSVQGAQGEKLFF.

The chain couples TRBV9 to TRBJ2-2, with D uncertain. Germline V CDR1 and CDR2: SGDLS, YYNGEE. The CDR3 contains 12 residues. V was shortened by 2 bases and J by 4 bases, with 3 bases between the two germline ends. CDR3 sequence: CASSVSTGELFF. The CDR3 bases are TGTGCCAGCAGCGTTAGCACCGGGGAGCTGTTTTTT.

The chain joins TRBV6-1 to TRBJ1-5; D unclear. V gave up 0 bases and J gave up 0 bases, with 12 bases separating them. This CDR3 is 17 amino acids long. CDR1 and CDR2 (germline): MNHNS, SASEGT. CDR3 coding DNA: TGTGCCAGCAGTGAAGCGATGGAACTATATAGCAATCAGCCCCAGCATTTT. This translates into CASSEAMELYSNQPQHF.

This clone showed up just once. The gene calls are TRBV25-1 and TRBJ1-2; no firm D call. The germline V gene encodes CDR1 MGHDK and CDR2 SYGVNS. The CDR3 has 13 residues. Trimming stripped 1 base from V and 8 bases from J, with 11 bases between. The CDR3 DNA is TGTGCCAGCAGTGAATCCCCTGGAGCCGGCTACACCTTC. It is translated as CASSESPGAGYTF.

The V call is TRBV14, the J call TRBJ2-3; no firm D call. The ends were cut back, 6 bases at V and 1 base at J, with 8 bases in the middle. CDR3 length: 13 amino acids. Germline V gene lookup returns CDR1 SGHDN and CDR2 FVKESK. The CDR3 DNA reads as TGTGCCAGCAGGGAGAGCGGCACAGATACGCAGTATTTT. Its translation is CASRESGTDTQYF. Full variable domain (outside the CDR3, taken from reference TRBV14 and TRBJ2-3): EAGVTQFPSHSVIEKGQTVTLRCDPISGHDNLYWYRRVMGKEIKFLLHFVKESKQDESGMPNNRFLAERTGGTYSTLKVQPAELEDSGVYFCASRESGTDTQYFGPGTRLTVL.